The rows below give T cell receptor beta chains drawn from one sample of a study of blood T cell repertoires in COVID-19. The data were produced by immunoSEQ multiplex PCR, yet TCRdb's version contains in-frame clones alone and is incomplete. The sample has about 400,000 clones, about 89% seen once; the top ten hold 0.95% to 1.5%. The sequenced material came from peripheral blood. The receptors originated from a man between 35 and 55 years old with acute or convalescent COVID-19. The CDR3 runs from the conserved cysteine through the conserved F or W. Fields, in order: D gene, clone size, V gene, J gene, CDR3 protein, CDR3 DNA. The D gene is left open where the match is weak. Where a row states a size, it is once, few, many or the class of an expanded clone; other rows omit it.

.	.	TRBV7-3	TRBJ2-5	CASSSLGSPQETQYF	TGTGCCAGCAGCTCCCTCGGGAGTCCGCAAGAGACCCAGTACTTC
.	.	TRBV3-1/TRBV3-2	TRBJ2-1	CASSPAPRGEQFF	TGTGCCAGCAGCCCAGCGCCCCGCGGTGAGCAGTTCTTC
.	.	TRBV27	TRBJ2-1	CASSLSGTGSYNEQFF	TGTGCCAGCAGTTTATCGGGGACTGGCTCCTACAATGAGCAGTTCTTC
.	.	TRBV5-1	TRBJ1-1	CASSDYLTPNTEAFF	TGCGCCAGCAGCGACTACCTTACCCCGAACACTGAAGCTTTCTTT
.	.	TRBV6-2/TRBV6-3	TRBJ2-1	CASSYRLVSYNEQFF	TGTGCCAGCAGTTACAGATTAGTCTCCTACAATGAGCAGTTCTTC
TRBD1	.	TRBV10-3	TRBJ1-6	CAIRDSGNSPLHF	TGTGCCATCCGGGACAGCGGTAATTCACCCCTCCACTTT
.	.	TRBV6-5	TRBJ2-3	CASSYGGETSTDTQYF	TGTGCCAGCAGTTACGGAGGTGAAACTAGCACAGATACGCAGTATTTT
.	.	TRBV6-1	TRBJ1-2	CASSEAQGWYGYTF	TGTGCCAGCAGTGAAGCCCAGGGTTGGTATGGCTACACCTTC
TRBD2	.	TRBV5-1	TRBJ2-1	CASSLGVTSGRIREQFF	TGCGCCAGCAGCTTGGGAGTTACTAGCGGCCGAATCCGTGAGCAGTTCTTC
.	.	TRBV3-1/TRBV3-2	TRBJ1-4	CASSQSGASNEKLFF	TGTGCCAGCAGCCAGTCAGGGGCCTCTAATGAAAAACTGTTTTTT
.	.	TRBV28	TRBJ1-3	CASRGRGSSGNTIYF	TGTGCCAGCAGGGGAAGGGGAAGCTCTGGAAACACCATATATTTT
.	.	TRBV6-5	TRBJ1-2	CASSYARAYGYTF	TGTGCCAGCAGTTACGCCAGGGCCTATGGCTACACCTTC
TRBD2	.	TRBV6-5	TRBJ2-4	CASSSDGGENIQYF	TGTGCCAGCAGTTCCGACGGGGGGGAAAACATTCAGTACTTC
.	.	TRBV9	TRBJ1-2	CASSGMIGAGGYTF	TGTGCCAGCAGTGGCATGATTGGGGCGGGAGGCTACACCTTC
TRBD1	once	TRBV18	TRBJ2-7	CASSPGTGAGYEQYF	TGTGCCAGCTCACCGGGGACAGGGGCCGGCTACGAGCAGTACTTC
.	.	TRBV9	TRBJ2-3	CASSVRPGVPDTQYF	TGTGCCAGCAGCGTGCGGCCAGGGGTCCCAGATACGCAGTATTTT